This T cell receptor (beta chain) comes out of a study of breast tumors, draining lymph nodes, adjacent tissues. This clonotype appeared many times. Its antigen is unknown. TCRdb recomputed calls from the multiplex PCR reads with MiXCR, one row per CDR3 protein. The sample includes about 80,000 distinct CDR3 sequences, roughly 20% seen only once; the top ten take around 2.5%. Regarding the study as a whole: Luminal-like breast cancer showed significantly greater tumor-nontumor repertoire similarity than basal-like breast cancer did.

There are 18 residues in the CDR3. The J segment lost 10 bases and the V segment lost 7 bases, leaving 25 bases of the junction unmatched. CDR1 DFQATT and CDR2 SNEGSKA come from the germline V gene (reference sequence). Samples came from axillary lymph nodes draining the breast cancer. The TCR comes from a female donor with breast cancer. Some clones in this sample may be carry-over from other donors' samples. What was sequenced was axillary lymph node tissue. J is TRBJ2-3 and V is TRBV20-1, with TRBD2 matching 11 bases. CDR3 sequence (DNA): TGCAGTGTAATAGTTCCGGTTGGACTAGCGGGCCTGAGTAGTTCGCAGTATTTT. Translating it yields CSVIVPVGLAGLSSSQYF.